Listed below are T cell receptor beta chains from one sample, sequenced in a study of lymphopenia after photon versus proton radiotherapy. Sequencing used immunoSEQ multiplex PCR; TCRdb keeps in-frame clones, though not all of them. Of around 62,000 clones in the sample, roughly 83% were seen once. Specimen: peripheral blood, collected from a patient treated with proton-based radiotherapy. All receptors come from a man between 60 and 75 years old with pancreatic cancer. CDR3s include the opening cysteine and the closing phenylalanine or tryptophan. D genes are given only for firm matches. Not all rows give a size; the values are once, few, many and, for expanded clones, a class.

D gene: TRBD2; clone size: -; V gene: TRBV5-5; J gene: TRBJ2-1; CDR3 protein: CASSLHSGSIGEQFF; CDR3 DNA: TGTGCCAGCAGCTTGCATAGCGGGAGTATCGGGGAGCAGTTCTTC
D gene: TRBD1; clone size: -; V gene: TRBV10-3; J gene: TRBJ2-3; CDR3 protein: CATNPGTGAGADTQYF; CDR3 DNA: TGTGCCACAAACCCCGGGACAGGGGCCGGTGCAGATACGCAGTATTTT
D gene: -; clone size: -; V gene: TRBV30; J gene: TRBJ1-6; CDR3 protein: CAWRERGHYNSPLHF; CDR3 DNA: TGTGCCTGGAGGGAACGGGGACATTATAATTCACCCCTCCACTTT
D gene: TRBD1; clone size: -; V gene: TRBV30; J gene: TRBJ2-7; CDR3 protein: CAWRTPGQGLFEQYF; CDR3 DNA: TGTGCCTGGAGGACACCGGGACAGGGACTCTTCGAGCAGTACTTC
D gene: -; clone size: -; V gene: TRBV15; J gene: TRBJ2-5; CDR3 protein: CATSRAGSGETQYF; CDR3 DNA: TGTGCCACCAGCAGAGCAGGGAGCGGGGAGACCCAGTACTTC
D gene: TRBD1; clone size: -; V gene: TRBV6-6; J gene: TRBJ1-2; CDR3 protein: CASRPGTATNYGYTF; CDR3 DNA: TGTGCCAGCAGGCCCGGGACAGCGACTAACTATGGCTACACCTTC
D gene: -; clone size: -; V gene: TRBV9; J gene: TRBJ1-4; CDR3 protein: CASSAQDSFYEKLFF; CDR3 DNA: TGTGCCAGCAGCGCCCAGGACAGTTTTTATGAAAAACTGTTTTTT
D gene: TRBD1; clone size: -; V gene: TRBV6-6; J gene: TRBJ2-7; CDR3 protein: CATGTGGSTYEQYF; CDR3 DNA: TGTGCCACAGGGACAGGGGGCTCAACCTACGAGCAGTACTTC
D gene: TRBD2; clone size: -; V gene: TRBV7-9; J gene: TRBJ2-5; CDR3 protein: CASSLDTLAGPQETQYF; CDR3 DNA: TGTGCCAGCAGCTTAGATACGCTAGCGGGTCCACAAGAGACCCAGTACTTC
D gene: -; clone size: -; V gene: TRBV5-1; J gene: TRBJ1-2; CDR3 protein: CASSLEGRIYGYTF; CDR3 DNA: TGCGCCAGCAGCTTGGAGGGACGGATTTATGGCTACACCTTC
D gene: -; clone size: -; V gene: TRBV5-6; J gene: TRBJ1-6; CDR3 protein: CASSLASGGGDSPLHF; CDR3 DNA: TGTGCCAGCAGCTTGGCCTCGGGGGGCGGCGATTCACCCCTCCACTTT
D gene: -; clone size: -; V gene: TRBV30; J gene: TRBJ1-4; CDR3 protein: CAWSVGPAEKLFF; CDR3 DNA: TGTGCCTGGAGTGTAGGACCAGCGGAAAAACTGTTTTTT
D gene: TRBD2; clone size: -; V gene: TRBV2; J gene: TRBJ2-7; CDR3 protein: CASRTGLASHEQYF; CDR3 DNA: TGTGCCAGCAGGACGGGACTAGCGAGTCACGAGCAGTACTTC
D gene: -; clone size: -; V gene: TRBV6-6; J gene: TRBJ2-7; CDR3 protein: CASSYSTALNYEQYF; CDR3 DNA: TGTGCCAGCAGTTACTCGACCGCACTAAACTACGAGCAGTACTTC
D gene: -; clone size: -; V gene: TRBV29-1; J gene: TRBJ1-1; CDR3 protein: CSARDGSNTEAFF; CDR3 DNA: TGCAGCGCCCGGGACGGTTCGAACACTGAAGCTTTCTTT
D gene: TRBD2; clone size: -; V gene: TRBV2; J gene: TRBJ2-1; CDR3 protein: CASSVNRAGGSTEQFF; CDR3 DNA: TGTGCCAGCAGTGTGAACAGAGCGGGAGGGTCTACTGAGCAGTTCTTC
D gene: TRBD2; clone size: -; V gene: TRBV7-6; J gene: TRBJ2-1; CDR3 protein: CASSLALGGSFSHEQFF; CDR3 DNA: TGTGCCAGCAGCTTAGCGCTCGGCGGGAGTTTTTCCCATGAGCAGTTCTTC
D gene: TRBD1; clone size: -; V gene: TRBV19; J gene: TRBJ2-7; CDR3 protein: CASSFYPGQGFYEQYF; CDR3 DNA: TGTGCCAGTAGTTTCTACCCGGGACAGGGTTTCTACGAGCAGTACTTC
D gene: -; clone size: -; V gene: TRBV6-5; J gene: TRBJ1-3; CDR3 protein: CASSQGVSGNTIYF; CDR3 DNA: TGTGCCAGCAGCCAAGGGGTGTCTGGAAACACCATATATTTT
D gene: TRBD2; clone size: -; V gene: TRBV7-9; J gene: TRBJ2-2; CDR3 protein: CASSPRLAKNTGELFF; CDR3 DNA: TGTGCCAGCAGCCCTAGACTAGCAAAGAACACCGGGGAGCTGTTTTTT
D gene: -; clone size: -; V gene: TRBV15; J gene: TRBJ2-7; CDR3 protein: CATSRDLVTYEQYF; CDR3 DNA: TGTGCCACCAGCAGAGATTTAGTGACCTACGAGCAGTACTTC
D gene: TRBD1; clone size: -; V gene: TRBV5-1; J gene: TRBJ2-1; CDR3 protein: CASSRSGTGNNEQFF; CDR3 DNA: TGCGCCAGCAGCCGGTCCGGGACAGGTAACAATGAGCAGTTCTTC
D gene: -; clone size: -; V gene: TRBV6-6; J gene: TRBJ2-7; CDR3 protein: CASSYSNPAAYEQYF; CDR3 DNA: TGTGCCAGCAGTTACTCGAATCCAGCTGCCTACGAGCAGTACTTC
D gene: -; clone size: few; V gene: TRBV19; J gene: TRBJ2-2; CDR3 protein: CASRGRRVSNTGELFF; CDR3 DNA: TGTGCCAGTCGTGGGAGGCGAGTATCGAACACCGGGGAGCTGTTTTTT
D gene: TRBD1; clone size: -; V gene: TRBV27; J gene: TRBJ1-5; CDR3 protein: CASSVRTGGTQPQHF; CDR3 DNA: TGTGCCAGCAGTGTCAGGACAGGGGGCACTCAGCCCCAGCATTTT
D gene: TRBD1; clone size: once; V gene: TRBV5-6; J gene: TRBJ1-2; CDR3 protein: CASSYLTGGNYGYTF; CDR3 DNA: TGTGCCAGCAGTTATTTGACAGGGGGAAACTATGGCTACACCTTC
D gene: TRBD1; clone size: -; V gene: TRBV2; J gene: TRBJ2-3; CDR3 protein: CASSGDRGLVGTQYF; CDR3 DNA: TGTGCCAGCAGCGGGGACAGGGGGCTTGTTGGGACGCAGTATTTT
D gene: -; clone size: -; V gene: TRBV6-1; J gene: TRBJ1-2; CDR3 protein: CASTGGPAAHYGYTF; CDR3 DNA: TGTGCCAGCACCGGGGGGCCAGCAGCCCACTATGGCTACACCTTC
D gene: -; clone size: -; V gene: TRBV29-1; J gene: TRBJ2-2; CDR3 protein: CSVEKNSPNTGELFF; CDR3 DNA: TGCAGCGTTGAAAAAAACAGTCCAAACACCGGGGAGCTGTTTTTT
D gene: TRBD2; clone size: -; V gene: TRBV19; J gene: TRBJ2-1; CDR3 protein: CATEGLAGTYNEQFF; CDR3 DNA: TGTGCCACCGAGGGACTAGCGGGAACCTACAATGAGCAGTTCTTC
D gene: -; clone size: -; V gene: TRBV28; J gene: TRBJ1-2; CDR3 protein: CASSSGNYGYTF; CDR3 DNA: TGTGCCAGCAGTTCGGGGAACTATGGCTACACCTTC
D gene: TRBD1; clone size: few; V gene: TRBV4-2; J gene: TRBJ2-2; CDR3 protein: CASSQLDRARAGELFF; CDR3 DNA: TGTGCCAGCAGCCAACTGGACAGGGCGAGGGCCGGGGAGCTGTTTTTT
D gene: -; clone size: -; V gene: TRBV28; J gene: TRBJ1-5; CDR3 protein: CASSDDRRNQPQHF; CDR3 DNA: TGTGCCAGCAGCGATGACAGGCGCAATCAGCCCCAGCATTTT
D gene: -; clone size: -; V gene: TRBV5-1; J gene: TRBJ2-5; CDR3 protein: CASSPTGAKETQYF; CDR3 DNA: TGCGCCAGCAGCCCCACCGGGGCTAAAGAGACCCAGTACTTC
D gene: -; clone size: -; V gene: TRBV9; J gene: TRBJ1-3; CDR3 protein: CASSAVLGANTIYF; CDR3 DNA: TGTGCCAGCAGCGCCGTCCTGGGAGCAAACACCATATATTTT
D gene: TRBD1; clone size: -; V gene: TRBV27; J gene: TRBJ2-3; CDR3 protein: CASSRDRGTDTQYF; CDR3 DNA: TGTGCCAGCAGTCGGGACAGGGGCACAGATACGCAGTATTTT